The clone carrying this T cell receptor beta chain was detected a few times. This sample is part of a study of blood T cell repertoires in COVID-19. About the study: Acute and convalescent COVID-19 samples came from the United States, Italy and Spain. In each case, the material was cDNA or gDNA derived from T cells, B-cell-depleted T cells, or PBMCs.

In the authors' methods: Amplifying reference gene primers gave estimates of nucleated cell counts. TCRdb keeps only in-frame clones here, not all; method: immunoSEQ multiplex PCR. The V and J calls and clone size are taken from that table; D and trimming were inferred from the DNA. In the table there are 210,000 or so clones, more than 80% of which are singletons. V trimming: 5 bases; J trimming: 5 bases; junction bases outside the gene matches: 9. The length of the CDR3 is 16 residues. The germline V gene has CDR1 SGHNT and CDR2 YYREEE (reference sequence). The sequencing input was peripheral blood. The chain is built from TRBV5-4 and TRBJ2-7; 14 bases are a match to TRBD2. The TCR was taken from a woman at least 80 years old with acute or convalescent COVID-19. The CDR3 spells CASSSGLAGEYNEQYF. The CDR3 DNA reads as TGTGCCAGCAGTTCGGGACTAGCGGGAGAGTATAACGAGCAGTACTTC.